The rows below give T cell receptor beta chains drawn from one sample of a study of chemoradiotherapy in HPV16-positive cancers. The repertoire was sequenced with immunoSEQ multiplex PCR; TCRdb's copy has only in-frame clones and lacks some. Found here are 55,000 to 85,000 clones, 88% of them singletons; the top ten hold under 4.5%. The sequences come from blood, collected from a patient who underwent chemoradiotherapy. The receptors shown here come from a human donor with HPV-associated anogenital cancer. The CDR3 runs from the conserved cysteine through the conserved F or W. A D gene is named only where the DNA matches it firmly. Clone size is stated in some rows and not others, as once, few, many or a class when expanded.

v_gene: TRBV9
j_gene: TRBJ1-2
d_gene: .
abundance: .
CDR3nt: TGTGCCAGCAGCCCATCCGGGACAATGAGAGGGGGCTACACCTTC
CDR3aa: CASSPSGTMRGGYTF

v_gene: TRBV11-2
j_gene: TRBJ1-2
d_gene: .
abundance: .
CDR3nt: TGTGCCAGCAGCTCTAATCGGGGGGGTAACTATGGCTACACCTTC
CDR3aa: CASSSNRGGNYGYTF

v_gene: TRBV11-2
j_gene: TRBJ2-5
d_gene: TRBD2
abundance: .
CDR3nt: TGTGCCAGCGGTCCCGGGACTAGCGGGGGGCCCGGGGAGACCCAGTACTTC
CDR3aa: CASGPGTSGGPGETQYF

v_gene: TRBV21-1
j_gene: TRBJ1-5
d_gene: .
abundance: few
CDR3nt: TGTGCCAGCAGCGACAGGGCGAATCAGCCCCAGCATTTT
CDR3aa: CASSDRANQPQHF

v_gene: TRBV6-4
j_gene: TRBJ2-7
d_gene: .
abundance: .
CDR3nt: TGTGCCAGCAGTGACCCTTTCCTGGAGGGAGGAATATACGAGCAGTACTTC
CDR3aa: CASSDPFLEGGIYEQYF

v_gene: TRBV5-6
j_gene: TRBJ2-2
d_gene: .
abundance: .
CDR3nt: TGTGCCAGCAGCCGTGACACCGGGGAGCTGTTTTTT
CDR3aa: CASSRDTGELFF

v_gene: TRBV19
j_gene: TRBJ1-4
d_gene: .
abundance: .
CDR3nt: TGTGCCAGTAACCCCCTCCCGACAGCAACTAATGAAAAACTGTTTTTT
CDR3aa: CASNPLPTATNEKLFF

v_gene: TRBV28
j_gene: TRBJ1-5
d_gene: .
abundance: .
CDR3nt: TGTGCCAGCACCGCTTGGGGGGTTGGAAGGCAGCCCCAGCATTTT
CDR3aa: CASTAWGVGRQPQHF

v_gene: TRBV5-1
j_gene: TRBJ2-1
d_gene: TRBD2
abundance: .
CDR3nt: TGCGCCAGCAGCACCGGGACTAGCGGGAGCTTCTACAATGAGCAGTTCTTC
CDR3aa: CASSTGTSGSFYNEQFF

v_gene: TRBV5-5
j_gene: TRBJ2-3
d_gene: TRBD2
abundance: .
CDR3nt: TGTGCCAGCAGCTCGGGGGGGAATAGTGCAGATACGCAGTATTTT
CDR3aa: CASSSGGNSADTQYF

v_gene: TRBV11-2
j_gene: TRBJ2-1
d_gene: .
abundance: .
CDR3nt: TGTGCCAGCAGCAAAAGACAGGCAAGCTCCTACAATGAGCAGTTCTTC
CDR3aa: CASSKRQASSYNEQFF

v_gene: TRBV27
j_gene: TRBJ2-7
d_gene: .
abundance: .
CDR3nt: TGTGCCAGCAGTGACCCTATGGGTAGATCCTACGAGCAGTACTTC
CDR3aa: CASSDPMGRSYEQYF

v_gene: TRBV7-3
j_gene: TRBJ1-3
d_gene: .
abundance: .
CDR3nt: TGTGCCAGCAGTCGGGACGGTGGCTCTGGAAACACCATATATTTT
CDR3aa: CASSRDGGSGNTIYF

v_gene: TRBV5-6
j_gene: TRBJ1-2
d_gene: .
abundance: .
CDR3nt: TGTGCCAGCGCACGGTTTAACTATGGCTACACCTTC
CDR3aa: CASARFNYGYTF

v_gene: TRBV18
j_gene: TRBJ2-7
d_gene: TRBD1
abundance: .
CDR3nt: TGTGCCAGCTCCTCCGGGACAGCTTACTACGAGCAGTACTTC
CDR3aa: CASSSGTAYYEQYF

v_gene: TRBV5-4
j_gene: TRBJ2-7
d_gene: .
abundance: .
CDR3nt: TGTGCCAGCAGAAACCGGGACGGAGGCTACGAGCAGTACTTC
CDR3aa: CASRNRDGGYEQYF

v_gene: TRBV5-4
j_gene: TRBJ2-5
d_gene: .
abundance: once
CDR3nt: TGTGCCAGCAGCTTGGGGAACGACCAAGAGACCCAGTACTTC
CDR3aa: CASSLGNDQETQYF

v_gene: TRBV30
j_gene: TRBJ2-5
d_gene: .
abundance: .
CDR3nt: TGTGCCTGGAGTCCCGATTCCGAGACCCAGTACTTC
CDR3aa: CAWSPDSETQYF

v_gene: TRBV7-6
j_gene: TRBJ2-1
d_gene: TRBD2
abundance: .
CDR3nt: TGTGCCAGCACCACCCCGGCGGGAGTATCTAATGAGCAGTTCTTC
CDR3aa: CASTTPAGVSNEQFF

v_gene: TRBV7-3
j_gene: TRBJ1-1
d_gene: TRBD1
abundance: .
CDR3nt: TGTGCCAGCAGCCTAGACAGGGACACTGAAGCTTTCTTT
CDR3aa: CASSLDRDTEAFF

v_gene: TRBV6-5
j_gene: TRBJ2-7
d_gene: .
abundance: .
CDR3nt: TGTGCCAGCAGTTACAGACCATCATCGACCTACGAGCAGTACTTC
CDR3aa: CASSYRPSSTYEQYF

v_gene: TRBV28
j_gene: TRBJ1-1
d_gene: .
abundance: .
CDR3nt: TGTGCCGCGAAGGGGGTTGACACTGAAGCTTTCTTT
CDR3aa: CAAKGVDTEAFF

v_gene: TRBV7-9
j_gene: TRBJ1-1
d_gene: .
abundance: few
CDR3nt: TGTGCCAGCAGCTTAGTTGGAGGACGGGCCGTGAACACTGAAGCTTTCTTT
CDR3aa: CASSLVGGRAVNTEAFF

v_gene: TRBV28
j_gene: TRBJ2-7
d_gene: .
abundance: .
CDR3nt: TGTGCCAGCAGTTGGAAGTTTAGCGAACAACATTACGAGCAGTACTTC
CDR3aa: CASSWKFSEQHYEQYF

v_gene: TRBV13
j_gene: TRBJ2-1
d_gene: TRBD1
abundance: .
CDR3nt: TGTGCCAGCAGCTCGGAGGTCCAGGGGGCGCGTAATGAGCAGTTCTTC
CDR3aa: CASSSEVQGARNEQFF

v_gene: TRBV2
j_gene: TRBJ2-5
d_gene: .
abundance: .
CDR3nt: TGTGCCAGCAGTTACAAAGAGACCCAGTACTTC
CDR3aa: CASSYKETQYF

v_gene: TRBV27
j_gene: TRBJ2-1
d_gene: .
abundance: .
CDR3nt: TGTGCCAGCAGTCCCCCCATAGTAACCTACAATGAGCAGTTCTTC
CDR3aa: CASSPPIVTYNEQFF

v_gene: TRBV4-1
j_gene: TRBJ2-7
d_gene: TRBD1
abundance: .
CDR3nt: TGCGCCAGCAGCCAAGAGGACAGGGTGAGCTACGAGCAGTACTTC
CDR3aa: CASSQEDRVSYEQYF

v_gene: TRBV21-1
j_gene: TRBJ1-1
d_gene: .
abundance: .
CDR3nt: TGTGCCAACCGCCGGACAGTAGAAGCTTTCTTT
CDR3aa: CANRRTVEAFF

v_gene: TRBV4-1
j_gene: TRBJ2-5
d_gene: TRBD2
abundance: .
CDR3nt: TGCGCCAGCAGTCTTACTAGCGCCGAAGAGACCCAGTACTTC
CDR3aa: CASSLTSAEETQYF

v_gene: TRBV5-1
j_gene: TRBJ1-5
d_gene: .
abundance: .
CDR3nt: TGCGCCAGCAGCCCGGGACCGAGCAATAGCAATCAGCCCCAGCATTTT
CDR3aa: CASSPGPSNSNQPQHF

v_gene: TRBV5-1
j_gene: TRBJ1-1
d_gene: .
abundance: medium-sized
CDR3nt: TGCGCCAGCAGCTTGAGGGTAGGTGAAGCTTTCTTT
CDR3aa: CASSLRVGEAFF

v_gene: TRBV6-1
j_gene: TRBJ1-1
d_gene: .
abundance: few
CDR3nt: TGTGCCAGCAGGGAGGGGGGGGTCGACACTGAAGCTTTCTTT
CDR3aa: CASREGGVDTEAFF

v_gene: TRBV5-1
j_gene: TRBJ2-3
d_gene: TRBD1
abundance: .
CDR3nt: TGCGCCAGCAGCCCCCAGGGGGCATTAGATACGCAGTATTTT
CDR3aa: CASSPQGALDTQYF

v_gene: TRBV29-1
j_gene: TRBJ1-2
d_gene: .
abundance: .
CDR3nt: TGCAGCGTGGATGACACCCCAGGGTATGGCTACACCTTC
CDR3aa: CSVDDTPGYGYTF

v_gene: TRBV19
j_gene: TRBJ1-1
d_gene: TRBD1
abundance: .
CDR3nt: TGTGCCAGTAGCATTACCGGGACAGGGGGATCCACTGAAGCTTTCTTT
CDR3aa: CASSITGTGGSTEAFF

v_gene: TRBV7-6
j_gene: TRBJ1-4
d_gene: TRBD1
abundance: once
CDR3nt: TGTGCCAGCAGCCGACAGGGGTCGGCTAATGAAAAACTGTTTTTT
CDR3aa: CASSRQGSANEKLFF

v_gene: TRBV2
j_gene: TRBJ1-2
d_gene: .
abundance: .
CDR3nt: TGTGCCAGCAGTTTGGACGGATCTAACTATGGCTACACCTTC
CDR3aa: CASSLDGSNYGYTF

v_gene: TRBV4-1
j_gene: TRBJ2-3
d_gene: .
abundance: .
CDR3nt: TGCGCCAGCAGCCAGATATCGGGGAGGAGCACAGATACGCAGTATTTT
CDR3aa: CASSQISGRSTDTQYF

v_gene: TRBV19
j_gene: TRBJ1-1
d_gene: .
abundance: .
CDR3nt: TGTGCCAGTAATTATGGGCCCCAAACTAGAGAAGCTTTCTTT
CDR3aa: CASNYGPQTREAFF

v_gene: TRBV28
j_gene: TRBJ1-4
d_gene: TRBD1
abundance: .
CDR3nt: TGTGCCAGCAGTAGACCAGGGGGCTCGACTAATGAAAAACTGTTTTTT
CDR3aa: CASSRPGGSTNEKLFF

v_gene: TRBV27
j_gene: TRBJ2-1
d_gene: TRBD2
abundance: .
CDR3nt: TGTGCCAGCAGTTGGGGACTAACTAATGAGCAGTTCTTC
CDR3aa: CASSWGLTNEQFF

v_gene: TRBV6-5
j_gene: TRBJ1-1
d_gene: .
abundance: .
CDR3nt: TGTGCCAGCAGTTACCGTGGAGTAAACACTGAAGCTTTCTTT
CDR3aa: CASSYRGVNTEAFF

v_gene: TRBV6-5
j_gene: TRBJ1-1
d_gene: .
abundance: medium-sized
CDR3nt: TGTGCCAGCAGTTACTTCCGGGACACTGAAGCTTTCTTT
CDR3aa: CASSYFRDTEAFF

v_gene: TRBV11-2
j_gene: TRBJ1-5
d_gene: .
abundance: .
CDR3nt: TGTGCCAGCAGCCTAGGAGTGGATGGGCCCCAGCATTTT
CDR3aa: CASSLGVDGPQHF

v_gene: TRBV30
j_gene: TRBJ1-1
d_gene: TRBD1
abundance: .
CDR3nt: TGTGCCTCCGCTCAGGGGGAAGAAATGAACACTGAAGCTTTCTTT
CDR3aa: CASAQGEEMNTEAFF

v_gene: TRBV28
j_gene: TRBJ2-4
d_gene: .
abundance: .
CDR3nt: TGTGCCAGCAGCGGGGGAGTAAACATTCAGTACTTC
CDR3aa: CASSGGVNIQYF

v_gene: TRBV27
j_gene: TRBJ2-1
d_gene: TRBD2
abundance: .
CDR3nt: TGTGCCAGCAGTTCGATAGCGGGGGGCCTTCACAATGAGCAGTTCTTC
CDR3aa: CASSSIAGGLHNEQFF

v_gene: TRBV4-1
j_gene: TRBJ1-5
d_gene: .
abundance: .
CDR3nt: TGCGCCAGCAGCCAAAGTGCGACGTCTTTAAATCAGCCCCAGCATTTT
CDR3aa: CASSQSATSLNQPQHF